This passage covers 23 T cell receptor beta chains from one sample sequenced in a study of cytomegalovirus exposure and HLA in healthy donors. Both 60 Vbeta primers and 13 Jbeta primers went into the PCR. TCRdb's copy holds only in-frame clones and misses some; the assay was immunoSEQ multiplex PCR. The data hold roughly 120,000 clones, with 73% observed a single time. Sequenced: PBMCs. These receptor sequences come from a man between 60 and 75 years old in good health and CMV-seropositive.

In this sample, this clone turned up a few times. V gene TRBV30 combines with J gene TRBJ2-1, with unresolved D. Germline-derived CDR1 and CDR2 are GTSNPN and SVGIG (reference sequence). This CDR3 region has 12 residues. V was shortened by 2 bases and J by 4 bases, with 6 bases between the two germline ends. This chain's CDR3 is CAWSFPYNEQFF. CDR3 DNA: TGTGCCTGGAGTTTCCCGTACAATGAGCAGTTCTTC.

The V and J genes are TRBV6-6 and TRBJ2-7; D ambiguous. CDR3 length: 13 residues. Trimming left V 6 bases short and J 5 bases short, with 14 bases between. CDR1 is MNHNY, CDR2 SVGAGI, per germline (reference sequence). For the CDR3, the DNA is TGTGCCAGCAGAAGGCAACGCGGAGACGAGCAGTACTTC. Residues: CASRRQRGDEQYF.

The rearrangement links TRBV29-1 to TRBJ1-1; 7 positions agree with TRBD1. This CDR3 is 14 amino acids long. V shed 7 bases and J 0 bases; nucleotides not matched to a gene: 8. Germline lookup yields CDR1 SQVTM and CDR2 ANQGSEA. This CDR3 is CSARQGKVNTEAFF. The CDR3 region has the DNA TGCAGCGCTCGACAGGGAAAGGTGAACACTGAAGCTTTCTTT.

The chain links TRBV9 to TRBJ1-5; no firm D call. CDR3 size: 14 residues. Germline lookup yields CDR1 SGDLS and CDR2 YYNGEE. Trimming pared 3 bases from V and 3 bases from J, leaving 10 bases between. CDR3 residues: CASSATLSNQPQHF. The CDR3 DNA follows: TGTGCCAGCAGCGCGACACTCTCCAATCAGCCCCAGCATTTT.

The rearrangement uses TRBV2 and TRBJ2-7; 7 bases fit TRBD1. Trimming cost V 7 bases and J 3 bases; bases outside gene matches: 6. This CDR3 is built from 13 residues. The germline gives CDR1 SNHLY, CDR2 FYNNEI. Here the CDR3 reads CASKEGADYEQYF. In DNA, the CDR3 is TGTGCCAGCAAAGAGGGGGCAGACTACGAGCAGTACTTC.

The CDR3 sequence: CASSRDSSTNEKLFF. CDR3 DNA: TGTGCCAGCAGTCGAGACAGCTCAACTAATGAAAAACTGTTTTTT. The J gene is TRBJ1-4, the V gene TRBV5-4, with TRBD1 as a possible D gene (5 bases). Germline V gene data show CDR1 as SGHNT and CDR2 as YYREEE (reference sequence). V was trimmed by 5 bases and J by 0 bases, leaving 11 bases between them. This CDR3 has 15 amino acids.

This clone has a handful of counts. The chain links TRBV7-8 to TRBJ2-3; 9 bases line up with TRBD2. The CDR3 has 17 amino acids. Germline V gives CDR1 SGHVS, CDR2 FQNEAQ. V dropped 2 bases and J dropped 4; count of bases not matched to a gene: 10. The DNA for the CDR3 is TGTGCCAGCAGCTTATTTGCCGTCGGCGGGGGGGCAGATACGCAGTATTTT. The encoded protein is CASSLFAVGGGADTQYF.

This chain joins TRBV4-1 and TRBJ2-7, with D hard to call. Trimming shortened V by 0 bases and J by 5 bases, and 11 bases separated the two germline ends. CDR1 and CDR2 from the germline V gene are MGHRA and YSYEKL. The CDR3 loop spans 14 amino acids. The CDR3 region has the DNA TGCGCCAGCAGCCAAGAGCGGCTCCGGGACGAGCAGTACTTC. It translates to CASSQERLRDEQYF.

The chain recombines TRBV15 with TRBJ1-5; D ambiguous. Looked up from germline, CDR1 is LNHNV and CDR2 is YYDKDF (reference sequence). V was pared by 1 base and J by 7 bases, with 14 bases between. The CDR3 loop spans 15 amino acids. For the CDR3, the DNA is TGTGCCACCAGCAGAGTAAACGGGTGGAACCAGCCCCAGCATTTT. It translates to CATSRVNGWNQPQHF.

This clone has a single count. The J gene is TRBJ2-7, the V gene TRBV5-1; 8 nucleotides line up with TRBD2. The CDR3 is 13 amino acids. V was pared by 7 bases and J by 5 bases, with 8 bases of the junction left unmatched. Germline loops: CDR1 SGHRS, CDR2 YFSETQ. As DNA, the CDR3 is TGCGCCAGCTGCGGGACTAGTAATGACGAGCAGTACTTC. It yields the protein CASCGTSNDEQYF.

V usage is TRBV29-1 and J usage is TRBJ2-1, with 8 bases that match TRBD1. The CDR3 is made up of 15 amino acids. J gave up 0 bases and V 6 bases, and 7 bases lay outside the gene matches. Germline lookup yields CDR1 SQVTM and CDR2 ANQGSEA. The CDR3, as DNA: TGCAGCGTAGGGACAGGTTTAAGCTCCTACAATGAGCAGTTCTTC. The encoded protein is CSVGTGLSSYNEQFF.

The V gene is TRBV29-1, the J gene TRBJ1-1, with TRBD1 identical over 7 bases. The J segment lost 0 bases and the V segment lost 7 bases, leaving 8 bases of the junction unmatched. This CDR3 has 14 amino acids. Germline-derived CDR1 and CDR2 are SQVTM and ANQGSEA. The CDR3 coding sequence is TGCAGCGGTGGGGACAGTCAAATGAACACTGAAGCTTTCTTT. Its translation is CSGGDSQMNTEAFF.

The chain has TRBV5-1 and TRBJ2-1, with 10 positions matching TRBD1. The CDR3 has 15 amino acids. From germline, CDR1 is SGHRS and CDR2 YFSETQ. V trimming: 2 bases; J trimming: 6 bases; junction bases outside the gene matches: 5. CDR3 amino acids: CASSLAGTGVNEQFF. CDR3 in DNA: TGCGCCAGCAGCTTAGCCGGGACAGGGGTCAATGAGCAGTTCTTC.

CDR3 region: CASSSRGGRNTEAFF. Here the CDR3 DNA reads TGTGCCAGCAGCTCCCGGGGGGGGCGGAACACTGAAGCTTTCTTT. V gene TRBV7-9 combines with J gene TRBJ1-1; D is possibly TRBD1 (6 bases). CDR1 and CDR2 from the germline V gene are SEHNR and FQNEAQ (reference sequence). This CDR3 is 15 amino acids long. Trimming cost V 4 bases and J 1 base, with 13 bases left between them.

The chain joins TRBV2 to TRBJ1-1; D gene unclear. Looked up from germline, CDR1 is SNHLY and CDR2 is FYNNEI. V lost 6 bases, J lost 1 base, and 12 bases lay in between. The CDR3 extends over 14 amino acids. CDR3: CASRETTANTEAFF. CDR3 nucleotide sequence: TGTGCCAGCAGGGAAACCACAGCGAACACTGAAGCTTTCTTT.

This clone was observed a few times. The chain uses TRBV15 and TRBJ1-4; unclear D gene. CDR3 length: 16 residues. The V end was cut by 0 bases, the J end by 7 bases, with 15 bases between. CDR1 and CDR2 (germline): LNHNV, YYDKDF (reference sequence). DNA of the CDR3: TGTGCCACCAGCAGAGAAAGGGTGGGAGCCGGTGAAAAACTGTTTTTT. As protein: CATSRERVGAGEKLFF.

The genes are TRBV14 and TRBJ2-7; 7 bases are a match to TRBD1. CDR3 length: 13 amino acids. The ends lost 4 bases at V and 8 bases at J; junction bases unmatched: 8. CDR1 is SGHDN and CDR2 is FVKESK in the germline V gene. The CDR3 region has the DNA TGTGCCAGCAGCCTCCCGGGACAGTTGAAGCAGTACTTC. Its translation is CASSLPGQLKQYF. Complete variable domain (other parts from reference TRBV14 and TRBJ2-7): EAGVTQFPSHSVIEKGQTVTLRCDPISGHDNLYWYRRVMGKEIKFLLHFVKESKQDESGMPNNRFLAERTGGTYSTLKVQPAELEDSGVYFCASSLPGQLKQYFGPGTRLTVT.

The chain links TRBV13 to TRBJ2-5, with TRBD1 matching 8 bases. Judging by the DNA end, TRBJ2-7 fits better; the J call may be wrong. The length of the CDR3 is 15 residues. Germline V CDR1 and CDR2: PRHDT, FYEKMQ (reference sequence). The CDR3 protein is CASSLTGAGAYEQYF. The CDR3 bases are TGTGCCAGCAGCTTGACAGGGGCCGGCGCCTACGAGCAGTACTTC.

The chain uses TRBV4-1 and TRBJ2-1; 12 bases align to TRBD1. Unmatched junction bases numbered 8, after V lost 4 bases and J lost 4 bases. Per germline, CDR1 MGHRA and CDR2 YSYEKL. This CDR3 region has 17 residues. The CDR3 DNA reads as TGCGCCAGCAGCCCGGGACAGGGGGCTGTGGGGTACAATGAGCAGTTCTTC. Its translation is CASSPGQGAVGYNEQFF.

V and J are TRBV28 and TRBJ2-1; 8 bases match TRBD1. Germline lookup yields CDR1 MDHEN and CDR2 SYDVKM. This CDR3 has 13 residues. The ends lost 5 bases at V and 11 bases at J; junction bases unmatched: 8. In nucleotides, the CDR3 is TGTGCCAGCAGTCCGCCTGGACAGGGTAAGCAGTTCTTC. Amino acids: CASSPPGQGKQFF.

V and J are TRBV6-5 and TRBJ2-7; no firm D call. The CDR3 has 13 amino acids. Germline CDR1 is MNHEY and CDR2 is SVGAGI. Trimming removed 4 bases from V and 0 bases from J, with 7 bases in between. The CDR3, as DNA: TGTGCCAGCAGTTTTGTCAGCTCCTACGAGCAGTACTTC. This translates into CASSFVSSYEQYF.

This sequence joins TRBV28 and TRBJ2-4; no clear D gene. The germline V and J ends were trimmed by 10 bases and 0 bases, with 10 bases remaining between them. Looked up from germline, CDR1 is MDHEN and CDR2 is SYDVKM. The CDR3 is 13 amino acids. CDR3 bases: TGTGCCACTATCCCTTTAGCCAAAAACATTCAGTACTTC. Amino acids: CATIPLAKNIQYF. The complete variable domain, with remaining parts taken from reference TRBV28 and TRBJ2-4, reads DVKVTQSSRYLVKRTGEKVFLECVQDMDHENMFWYRQDPGLGLRLIYFSYDVKMKEKGDIPEGYSVSREKKERFSLILESASTNQTSMYLCATIPLAKNIQYFGAGTRLSVL.

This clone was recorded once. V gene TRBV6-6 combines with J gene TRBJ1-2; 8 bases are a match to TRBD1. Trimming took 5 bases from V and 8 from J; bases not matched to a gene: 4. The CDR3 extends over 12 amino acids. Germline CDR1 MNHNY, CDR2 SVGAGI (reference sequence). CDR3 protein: CASSQGARGYTF. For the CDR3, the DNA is TGTGCCAGCAGTCAGGGGGCGCGGGGCTACACCTTC.